This TCR beta chain is drawn from a study of T cell repertoires in cytomegalovirus infection. Overall study findings and caveats: Cumulative frequency of public TCR beta families picked out carriers of CMV plus the relevant HLA.

Trimming removed 4 bases from V and 5 bases from J, with 14 bases in between. There are 13 residues in the CDR3. Germline V gives CDR1 DFQATT, CDR2 SNEGSKA (reference sequence). TCRdb re-called the reads with MiXCR, one entry per CDR3 protein. The table lists 400,000 to 600,000 distinct CDR3 sequences, approximately 46% of them singletons. To note about this clonotype: Its antigen is as yet unknown.

V usage is TRBV20-1 and J usage is TRBJ1-1; tentatively, D is TRBD1 (5 bases). This TCR was sampled from a human donor in good health (CMV status not recorded). Some clones in this sample may be carry-over from other donors' samples. Material: cultured PBMCs, obtained from culture after CMV antigen stimulation. The CDR3 is CSAISGEGTEAFF. CDR3 sequence (DNA): TGCAGTGCTATCTCTGGGGAGGGGACTGAAGCTTTCTTT.